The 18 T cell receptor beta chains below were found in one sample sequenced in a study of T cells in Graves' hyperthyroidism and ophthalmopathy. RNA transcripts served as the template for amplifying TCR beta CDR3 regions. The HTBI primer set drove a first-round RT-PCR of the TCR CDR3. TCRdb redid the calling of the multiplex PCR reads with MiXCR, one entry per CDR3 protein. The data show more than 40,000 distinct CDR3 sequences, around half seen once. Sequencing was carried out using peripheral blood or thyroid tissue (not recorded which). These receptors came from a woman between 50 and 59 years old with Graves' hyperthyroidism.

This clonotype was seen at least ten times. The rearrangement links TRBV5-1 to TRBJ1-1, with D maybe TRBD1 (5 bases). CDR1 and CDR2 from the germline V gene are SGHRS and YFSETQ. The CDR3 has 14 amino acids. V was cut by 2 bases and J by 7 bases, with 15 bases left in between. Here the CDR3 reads CASSFESGPFEAFF. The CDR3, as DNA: TGCGCCAGCAGCTTTGAATCAGGGCCCTTTGAAGCTTTCTTT. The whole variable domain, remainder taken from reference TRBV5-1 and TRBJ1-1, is KAGVTQTPRYLIKTRGQQVTLSCSPISGHRSVSWYQQTPGQGLQFLFEYFSETQRNKGNFPGRFSGRQFSNSRSEMNVSTLELGDSALYLCASSFESGPFEAFFGQGTRLTVV.

CDR3 sequence reads: CASSLVAEETQYF. Written as DNA, the CDR3 is TGTGCCAGCAGCTTAGTAGCGGAAGAGACCCAGTACTTC. The chain links TRBV5-5 to TRBJ2-5, with D perhaps matching TRBD2 (6 bases). V shed 2 bases and J shed 3 bases, with 8 bases lying between them. Per the germline V gene, CDR1 is SGHKS and CDR2 is YYEKEE (reference sequence). The CDR3 extends over 13 amino acids. The full variable domain, completed using reference TRBV5-5 and TRBJ2-5, is DAGVTQSPTHLIKTRGQQVTLRCSPISGHKSVSWYQQVLGQGPQFIFQYYEKEERGRGNFPDRFSARQFPNYSSELNVNALLLGDSALYLCASSLVAEETQYFGPGTRLLVL.

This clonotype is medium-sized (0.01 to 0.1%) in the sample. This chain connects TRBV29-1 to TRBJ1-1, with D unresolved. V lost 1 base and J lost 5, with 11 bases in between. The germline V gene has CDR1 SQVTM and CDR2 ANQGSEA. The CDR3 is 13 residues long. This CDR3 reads CSVEALRGTEAFF. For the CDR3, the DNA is TGCAGCGTTGAAGCGTTACGAGGGACTGAAGCTTTCTTT. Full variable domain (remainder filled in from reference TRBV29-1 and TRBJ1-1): SAVISQKPSRDICQRGTSLTIQCQVDSQVTMMFWYRQQPGQSLTLIATANQGSEATYESGFVIDKFPISRPNLTFSTLTVSNMSPEDSSIYLCSVEALRGTEAFFGQGTRLTVV.

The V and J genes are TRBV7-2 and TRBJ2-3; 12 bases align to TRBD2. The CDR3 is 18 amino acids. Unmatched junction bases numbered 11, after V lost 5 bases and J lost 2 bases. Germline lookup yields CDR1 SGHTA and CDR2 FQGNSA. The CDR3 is CASSLSHPSGRVTDTQYF. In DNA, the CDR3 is TGTGCCAGCAGCCTCTCTCACCCTAGCGGGAGGGTCACAGATACGCAGTATTTT.

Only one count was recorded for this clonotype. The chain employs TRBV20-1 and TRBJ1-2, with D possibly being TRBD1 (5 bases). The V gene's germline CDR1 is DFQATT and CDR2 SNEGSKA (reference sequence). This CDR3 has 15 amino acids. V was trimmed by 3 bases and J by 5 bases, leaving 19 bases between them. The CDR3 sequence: CSARLAAGVGYGYTF. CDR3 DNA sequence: TGCAGTGCTAGGTTAGCGGCGGGGGTGGGATATGGCTACACCTTC.

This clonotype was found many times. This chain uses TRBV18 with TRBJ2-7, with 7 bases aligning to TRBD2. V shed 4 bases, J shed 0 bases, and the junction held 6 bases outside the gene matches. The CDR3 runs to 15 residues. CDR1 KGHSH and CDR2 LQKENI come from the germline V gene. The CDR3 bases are TGTGCCAGCTCACAATCTTCTAGCGGCTCCTACGAGCAGTACTTC. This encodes CASSQSSSGSYEQYF.

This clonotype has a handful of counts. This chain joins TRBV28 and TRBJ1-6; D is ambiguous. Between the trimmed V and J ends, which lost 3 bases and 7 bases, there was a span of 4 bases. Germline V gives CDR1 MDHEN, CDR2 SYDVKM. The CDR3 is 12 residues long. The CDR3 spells CASSFMNSPLHF. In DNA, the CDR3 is TGTGCCAGCAGTTTTATGAATTCACCCCTCCACTTT. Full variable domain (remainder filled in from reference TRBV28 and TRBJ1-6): DVKVTQSSRYLVKRTGEKVFLECVQDMDHENMFWYRQDPGLGLRLIYFSYDVKMKEKGDIPEGYSVSREKKERFSLILESASTNQTSMYLCASSFMNSPLHFGNGTRLTVT.

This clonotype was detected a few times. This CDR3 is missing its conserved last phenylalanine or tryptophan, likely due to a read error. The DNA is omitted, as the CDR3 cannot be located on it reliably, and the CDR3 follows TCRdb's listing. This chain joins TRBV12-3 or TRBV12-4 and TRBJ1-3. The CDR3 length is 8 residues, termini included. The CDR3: CASSTPNL.

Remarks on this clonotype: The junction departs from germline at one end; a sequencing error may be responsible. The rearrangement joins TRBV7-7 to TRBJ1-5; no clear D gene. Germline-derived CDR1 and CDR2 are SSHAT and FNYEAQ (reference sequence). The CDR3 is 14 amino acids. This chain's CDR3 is CASSLAPGDQPQHF. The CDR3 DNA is TGTGCTAGCAGCTTAGCCCCAGGTGATCAGCCCCAGCATTTT.

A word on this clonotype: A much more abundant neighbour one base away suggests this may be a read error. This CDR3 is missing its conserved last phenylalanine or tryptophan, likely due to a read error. The CDR3 DNA reads TGTGCCAGCAGCGCGGGACTAGCGGACACAGATACGCAGTATTCT. This translates into CASSAGLADTDTQYS. The chain employs TRBV7-9 and TRBJ2-3, with TRBD2 matching 11 bases. CDR1 SEHNR and CDR2 FQNEAQ come from the germline V gene (reference sequence). The CDR3 runs to 15 residues. Losses at the gene ends were 5 bases for V and 2 bases for J; bases not matched to a gene: 3.

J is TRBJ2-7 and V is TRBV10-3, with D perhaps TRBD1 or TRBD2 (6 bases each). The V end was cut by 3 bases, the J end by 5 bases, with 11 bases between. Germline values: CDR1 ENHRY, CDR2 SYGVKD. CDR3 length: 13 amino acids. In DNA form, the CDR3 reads TGTGCCATCAGTGACCAGGGGACTCACGAGCAGTACTTC. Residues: CAISDQGTHEQYF.

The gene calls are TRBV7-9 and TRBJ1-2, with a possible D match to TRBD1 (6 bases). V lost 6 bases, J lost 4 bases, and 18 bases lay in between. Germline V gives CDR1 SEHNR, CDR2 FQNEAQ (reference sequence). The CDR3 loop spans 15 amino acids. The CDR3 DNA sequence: TGTGCCAGCAGTGCTCGCCCGCGGGACACCTATGGCTACACCTTC. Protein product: CASSARPRDTYGYTF.

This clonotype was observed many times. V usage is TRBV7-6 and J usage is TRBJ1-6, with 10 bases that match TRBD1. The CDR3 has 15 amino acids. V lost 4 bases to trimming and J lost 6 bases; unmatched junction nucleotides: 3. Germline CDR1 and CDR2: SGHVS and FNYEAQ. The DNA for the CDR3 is TGTGCCAGCAGCTCCCGACAGGGGGCTAATTCACCCCTCCACTTT. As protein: CASSSRQGANSPLHF.

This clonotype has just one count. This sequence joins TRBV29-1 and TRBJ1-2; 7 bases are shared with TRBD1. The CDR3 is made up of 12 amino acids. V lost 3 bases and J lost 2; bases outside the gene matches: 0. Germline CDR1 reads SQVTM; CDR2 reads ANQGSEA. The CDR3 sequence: CSVETGNYGYTF. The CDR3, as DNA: TGCAGCGTTGAGACAGGGAACTATGGCTACACCTTC. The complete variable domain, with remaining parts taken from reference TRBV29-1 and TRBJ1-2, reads SAVISQKPSRDICQRGTSLTIQCQVDSQVTMMFWYRQQPGQSLTLIATANQGSEATYESGFVIDKFPISRPNLTFSTLTVSNMSPEDSSIYLCSVETGNYGYTFGSGTRLTVV.

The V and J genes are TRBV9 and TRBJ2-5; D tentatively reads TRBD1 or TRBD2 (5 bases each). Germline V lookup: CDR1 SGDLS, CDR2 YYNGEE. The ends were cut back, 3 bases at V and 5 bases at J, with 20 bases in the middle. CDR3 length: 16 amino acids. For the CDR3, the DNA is TGTGCCAGCAGCGCCGGGGACCGAGGAGTAGGGGAGACCCAGTACTTC. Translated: CASSAGDRGVGETQYF.

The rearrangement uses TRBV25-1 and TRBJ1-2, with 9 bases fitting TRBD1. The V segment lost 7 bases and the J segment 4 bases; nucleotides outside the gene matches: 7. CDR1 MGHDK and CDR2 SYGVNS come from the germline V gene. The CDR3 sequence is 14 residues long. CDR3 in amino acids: CASTGTGTAYGYTF. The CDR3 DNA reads TGTGCCAGCACCGGGACAGGGACGGCCTATGGCTACACCTTC.

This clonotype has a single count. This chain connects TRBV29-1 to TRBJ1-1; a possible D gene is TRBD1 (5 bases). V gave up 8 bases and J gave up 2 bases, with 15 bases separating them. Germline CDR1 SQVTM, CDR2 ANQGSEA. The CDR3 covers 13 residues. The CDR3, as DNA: TGCAGCTCTCGATCACGGACAAACACTGAAGCTTTCTTT. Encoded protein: CSSRSRTNTEAFF.

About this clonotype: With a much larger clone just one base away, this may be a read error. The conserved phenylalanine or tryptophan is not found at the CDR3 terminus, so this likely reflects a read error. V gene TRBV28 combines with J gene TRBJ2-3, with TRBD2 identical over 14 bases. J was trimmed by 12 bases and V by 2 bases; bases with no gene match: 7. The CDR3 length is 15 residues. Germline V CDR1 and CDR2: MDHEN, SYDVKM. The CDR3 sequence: CASSLGLAGGPHQYL. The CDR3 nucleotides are TGTGCCAGCAGTTTAGGACTAGCGGGAGGTCCACACCAGTATCTT.